This T cell receptor (beta chain) comes out of a study of T-cell memory formation after mild COVID-19. Study-level information: The TCR clusters were mostly specific to one donor. Findings and caveats of the study: Contracting CD8+ clones were enriched in EMRA, CD4+ mainly in CM and EM. Pre-infection memory carried some responding clones, suggesting that cross-reactive memory joined.

TCR alpha and TCR beta cDNA libraries with sample barcodes and UMIs came from 5'RACE using constant-segment primers. One entry per CDR3 protein, called by TCRdb with MiXCR from the 5' RACE reads. This table holds some 440,000 distinct CDR3 sequences, more than 20% found once. Regarding this clonotype: Its target is not known.

The CDR3 runs 17 residues. Germline CDR1 is MGHRA and CDR2 is YSYEKL. V was pared by 0 bases and J by 9 bases, with 21 bases between. The chain couples TRBV4-1 to TRBJ2-1, with D possibly TRBD1 on 6 matching bases. This receptor was obtained from an adult woman who had mild COVID-19 (a few samples of this study predate the infection). Cell type and time point are not known. Sequencing was done on a sample of PBMCs or a T cell subset sorted from them (not recorded which). The CDR3, as DNA: TGCGCCAGCAGCCAAGAGCCACAGGGCTTCTTAGCAGGTGAGCAGTTCTTC. Translated, it gives CASSQEPQGFLAGEQFF.